This TCR beta chain was retrieved from a study of identical twins. The V gene's germline CDR1 is SNHLY and CDR2 FYNNEI. The V end was cut by 4 bases, the J end by 4 bases, with 14 bases between. The CDR3 length is 14 residues. TCRdb ran MiXCR on the 5' RACE reads and lists one entry per CDR3 protein. The sample has approximately 550,000 distinct CDR3 sequences, about 20% seen once. This clonotype appeared a few times. This same sample was also taken into another study, of yellow fever vaccine responses in identical twins. That work states: Twins' vaccine T cell response reportedly gave the appearance of partial convergence and partial personalization.

The TCR comes from a woman in her late teens or twenties in good health. Sample: CD4+ T cells sorted from blood. The J gene is TRBJ2-7, the V gene TRBV2; D may be TRBD2 (5 bases). CDR3 residues: CASSVSRVAYEQYF. CDR3 bases: TGTGCCAGCAGTGTCTCGAGGGTTGCGTACGAGCAGTACTTC.